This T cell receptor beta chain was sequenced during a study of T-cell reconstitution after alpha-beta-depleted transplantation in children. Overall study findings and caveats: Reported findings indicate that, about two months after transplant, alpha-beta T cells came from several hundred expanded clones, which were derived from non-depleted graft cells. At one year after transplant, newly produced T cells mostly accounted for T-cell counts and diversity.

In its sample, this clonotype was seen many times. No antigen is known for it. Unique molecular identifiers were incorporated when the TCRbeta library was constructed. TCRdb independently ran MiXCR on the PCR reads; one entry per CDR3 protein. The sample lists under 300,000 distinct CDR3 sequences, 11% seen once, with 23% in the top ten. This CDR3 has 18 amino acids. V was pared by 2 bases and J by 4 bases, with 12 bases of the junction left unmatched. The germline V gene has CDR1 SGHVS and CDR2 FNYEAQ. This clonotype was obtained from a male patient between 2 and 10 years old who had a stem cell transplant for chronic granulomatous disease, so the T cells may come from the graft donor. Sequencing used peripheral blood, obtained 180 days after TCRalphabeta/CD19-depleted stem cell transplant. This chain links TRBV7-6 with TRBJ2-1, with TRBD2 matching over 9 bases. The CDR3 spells CASSLRLAGPSLYNEQFF. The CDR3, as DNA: TGTGCCAGCAGCTTACGCCTAGCGGGGCCTAGCCTATACAATGAGCAGTTCTTC.